This T cell receptor (beta chain) was sequenced for a study of cytomegalovirus exposure and HLA in healthy donors. 13 Jbeta primers and 60 Vbeta primers were used for the PCR. In the original processing: It was a later analysis that counted about 80 million unique TCR beta chains, of which 8.5 million to 12 million were shared. TCRdb's table, derived via immunoSEQ multiplex PCR, lists solely in-frame clones and lacks some. That table gives V, J and clone size, and the DNA gave D and trimming. This specimen shows 150,000 or so clones; the ten leading clones hold around 1.6%. Turning to this clone: The antigen is unknown.

Study-wide results and limits: Immune exposure information comprised only CMV serostatus. Analyzed later, most CMV-associated TCR beta chains appeared HLA-restricted. Judged likely to be a sequencing artifact was a cluster of highly shared sequence variants.

The CDR3 contains 13 residues. The germline CDR1 and CDR2 sequences are SGHRS and YFSETQ. V was clipped by 2 bases and J by 8 bases, with 10 bases between them. The sequencing sample was made of PBMCs. This receptor was taken from a man younger than 30 in good health and CMV-seronegative. The chain recombines TRBV5-1 with TRBJ1-4; possible D gene TRBD1, 5 bases. Written as DNA, the CDR3 is TGCGCCAGCAGCTTACAGGTTGGCGAAAAACTGTTTTTT. Protein product: CASSLQVGEKLFF.